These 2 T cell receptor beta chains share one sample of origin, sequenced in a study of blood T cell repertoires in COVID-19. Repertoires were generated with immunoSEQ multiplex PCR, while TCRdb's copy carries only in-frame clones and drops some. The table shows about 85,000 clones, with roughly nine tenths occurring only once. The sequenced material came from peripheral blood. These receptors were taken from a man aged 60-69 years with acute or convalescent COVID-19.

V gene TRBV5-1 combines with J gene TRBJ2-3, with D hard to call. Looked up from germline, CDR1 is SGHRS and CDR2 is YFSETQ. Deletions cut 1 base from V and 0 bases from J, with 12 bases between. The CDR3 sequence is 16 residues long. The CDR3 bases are TGCGCCAGCAGCTTGTTTCCTATCACTAGCACAGATACGCAGTATTTT. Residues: CASSLFPITSTDTQYF.

Here the CDR3 reads CASTPPSGDYGYTF. In DNA form, the CDR3 reads TGTGCCAGTACCCCACCCTCGGGGGACTATGGCTACACCTTC. This sequence joins TRBV19 and TRBJ1-2; D perhaps matches TRBD1 (5 bases). There are 14 residues in the CDR3. The V gene lost 7 bases and the J gene lost 3 bases, with 15 bases spanning the gap. Germline loops: CDR1 LNHDA, CDR2 SQIVND (reference sequence).